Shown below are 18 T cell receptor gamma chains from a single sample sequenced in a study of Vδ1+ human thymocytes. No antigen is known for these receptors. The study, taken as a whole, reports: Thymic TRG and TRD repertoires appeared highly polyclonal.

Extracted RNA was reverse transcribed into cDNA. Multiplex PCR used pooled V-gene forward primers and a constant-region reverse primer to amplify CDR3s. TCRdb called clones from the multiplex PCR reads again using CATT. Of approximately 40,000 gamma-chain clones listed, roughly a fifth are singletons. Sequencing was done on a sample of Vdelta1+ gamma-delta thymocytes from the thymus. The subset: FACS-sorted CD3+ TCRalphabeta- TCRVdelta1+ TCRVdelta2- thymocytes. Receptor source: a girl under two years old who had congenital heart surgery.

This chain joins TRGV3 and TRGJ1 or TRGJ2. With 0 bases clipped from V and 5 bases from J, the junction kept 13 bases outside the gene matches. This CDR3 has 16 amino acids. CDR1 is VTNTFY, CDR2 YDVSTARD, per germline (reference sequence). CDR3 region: CATWDRPRRGNYKKLF. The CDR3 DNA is TGTGCCACCTGGGACAGGCCGAGGAGGGGGAATTATAAGAAACTCTTT.

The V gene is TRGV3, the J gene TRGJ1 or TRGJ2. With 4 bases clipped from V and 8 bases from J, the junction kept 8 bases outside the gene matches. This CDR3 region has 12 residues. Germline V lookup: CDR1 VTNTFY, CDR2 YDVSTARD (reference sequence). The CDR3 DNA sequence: TGTGCCACCTGGGATGGAGCCCATAAGAAACTCTTT. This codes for CATWDGAHKKLF.

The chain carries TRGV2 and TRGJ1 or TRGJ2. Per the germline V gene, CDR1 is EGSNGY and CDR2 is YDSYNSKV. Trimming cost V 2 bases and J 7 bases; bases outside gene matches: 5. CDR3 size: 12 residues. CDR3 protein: CATWDEYYKKLF. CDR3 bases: TGTGCCACCTGGGACGAGTACTATAAGAAACTCTTT.

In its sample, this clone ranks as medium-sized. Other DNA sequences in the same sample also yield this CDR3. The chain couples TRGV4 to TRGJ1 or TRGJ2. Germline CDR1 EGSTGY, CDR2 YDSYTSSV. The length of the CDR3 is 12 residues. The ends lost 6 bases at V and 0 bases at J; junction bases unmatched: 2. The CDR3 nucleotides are TGTGCCACCTGGCTGAATTATTATAAGAAACTCTTT. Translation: CATWLNYYKKLF.

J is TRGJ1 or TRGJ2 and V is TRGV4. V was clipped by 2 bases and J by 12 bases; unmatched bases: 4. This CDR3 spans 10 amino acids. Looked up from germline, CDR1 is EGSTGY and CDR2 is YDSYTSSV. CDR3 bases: TGTGCCACCTGGGATGAGGCGAAACTCTTT. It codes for CATWDEAKLF.

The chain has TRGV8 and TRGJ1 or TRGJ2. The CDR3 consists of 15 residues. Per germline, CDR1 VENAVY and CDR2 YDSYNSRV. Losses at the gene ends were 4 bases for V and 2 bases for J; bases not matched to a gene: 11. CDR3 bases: TGTGCCACCTGGGACCCTGATCCGCATTATTATAAGAAACTCTTT. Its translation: CATWDPDPHYYKKLF.

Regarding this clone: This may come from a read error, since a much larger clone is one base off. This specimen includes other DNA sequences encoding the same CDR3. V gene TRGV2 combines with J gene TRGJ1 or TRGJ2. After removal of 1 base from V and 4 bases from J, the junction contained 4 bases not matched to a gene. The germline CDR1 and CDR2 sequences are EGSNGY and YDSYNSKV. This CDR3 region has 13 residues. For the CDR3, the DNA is TGTGCCACCTGGGACGGATACTATTATAAGAAACTCTTT. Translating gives CATWDGYYYKKLF.

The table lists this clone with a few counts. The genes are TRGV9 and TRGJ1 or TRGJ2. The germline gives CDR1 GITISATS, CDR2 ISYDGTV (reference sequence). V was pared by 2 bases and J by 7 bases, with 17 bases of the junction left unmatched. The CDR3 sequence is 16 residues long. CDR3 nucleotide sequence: TGTGCCTTGTGGGAGGGCGAGGCCGGACGGAGGTATAAGAAACTCTTT. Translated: CALWEGEAGRRYKKLF.

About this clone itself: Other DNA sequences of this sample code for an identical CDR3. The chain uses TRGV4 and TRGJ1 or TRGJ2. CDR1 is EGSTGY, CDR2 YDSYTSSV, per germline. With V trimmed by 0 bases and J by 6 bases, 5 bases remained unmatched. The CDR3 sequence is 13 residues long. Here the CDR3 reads CATWDGPPYKKLF. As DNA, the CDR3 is TGTGCCACCTGGGATGGGCCCCCTTATAAGAAACTCTTT.

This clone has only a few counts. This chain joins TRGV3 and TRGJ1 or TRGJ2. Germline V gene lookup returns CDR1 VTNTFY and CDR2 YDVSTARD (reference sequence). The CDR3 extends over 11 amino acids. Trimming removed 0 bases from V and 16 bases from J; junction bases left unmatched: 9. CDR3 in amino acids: CATWDRGVGLF. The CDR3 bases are TGTGCCACCTGGGACAGGGGCGTTGGTCTCTTT.

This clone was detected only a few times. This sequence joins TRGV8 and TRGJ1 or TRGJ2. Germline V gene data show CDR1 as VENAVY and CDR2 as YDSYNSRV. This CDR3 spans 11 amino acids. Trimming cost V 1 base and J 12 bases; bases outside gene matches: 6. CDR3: CATWDSVRKLF. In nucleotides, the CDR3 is TGTGCCACCTGGGATAGTGTTAGGAAACTCTTT.

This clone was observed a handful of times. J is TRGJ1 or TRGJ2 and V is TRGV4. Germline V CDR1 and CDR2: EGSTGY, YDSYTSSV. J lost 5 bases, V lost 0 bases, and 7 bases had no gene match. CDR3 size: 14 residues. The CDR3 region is CATWDGILNYKKLF. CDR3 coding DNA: TGTGCCACCTGGGATGGGATTTTAAATTATAAGAAACTCTTT.

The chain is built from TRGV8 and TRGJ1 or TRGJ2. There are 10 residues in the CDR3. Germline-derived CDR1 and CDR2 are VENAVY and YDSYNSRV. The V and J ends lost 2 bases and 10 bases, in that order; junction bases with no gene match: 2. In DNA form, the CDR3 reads TGTGCCACCTGGGATACCAAGAAACTCTTT. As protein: CATWDTKKLF.

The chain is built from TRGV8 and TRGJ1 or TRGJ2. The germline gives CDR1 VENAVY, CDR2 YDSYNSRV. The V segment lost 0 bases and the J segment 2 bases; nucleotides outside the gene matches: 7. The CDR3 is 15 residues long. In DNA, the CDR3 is TGTGCCACCTGGGATAGGCAGGCGGATTATTATAAGAAACTCTTT. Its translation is CATWDRQADYYKKLF.

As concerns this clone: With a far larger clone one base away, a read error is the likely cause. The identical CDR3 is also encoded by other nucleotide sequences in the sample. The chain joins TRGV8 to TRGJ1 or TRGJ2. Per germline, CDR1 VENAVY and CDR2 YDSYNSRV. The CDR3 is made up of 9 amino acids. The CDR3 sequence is CATWDKKLF. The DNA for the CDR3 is TGCGCCACCTGGGATAAGAAACTCTTT.

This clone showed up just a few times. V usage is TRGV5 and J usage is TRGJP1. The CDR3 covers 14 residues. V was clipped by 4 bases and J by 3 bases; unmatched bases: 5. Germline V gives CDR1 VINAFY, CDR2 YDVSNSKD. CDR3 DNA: TGTGCCACCTGGGAAGGTTCCACTGGTTGGTTCAAGATATTT. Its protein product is CATWEGSTGWFKIF.

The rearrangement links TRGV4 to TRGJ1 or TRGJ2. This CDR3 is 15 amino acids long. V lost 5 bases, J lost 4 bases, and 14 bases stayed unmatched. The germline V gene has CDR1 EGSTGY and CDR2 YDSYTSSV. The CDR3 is CATWAGPFSYYKKLF. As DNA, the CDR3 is TGTGCCACCTGGGCTGGCCCTTTCTCATATTATAAGAAACTCTTT.

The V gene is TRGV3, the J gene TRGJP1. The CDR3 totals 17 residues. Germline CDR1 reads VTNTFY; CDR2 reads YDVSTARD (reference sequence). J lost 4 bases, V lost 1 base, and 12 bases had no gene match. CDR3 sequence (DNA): TGTGCCACCTGGGACAGCCAAGAGGATGGCACTGGTTGGTTCAAGATATTT. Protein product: CATWDSQEDGTGWFKIF.